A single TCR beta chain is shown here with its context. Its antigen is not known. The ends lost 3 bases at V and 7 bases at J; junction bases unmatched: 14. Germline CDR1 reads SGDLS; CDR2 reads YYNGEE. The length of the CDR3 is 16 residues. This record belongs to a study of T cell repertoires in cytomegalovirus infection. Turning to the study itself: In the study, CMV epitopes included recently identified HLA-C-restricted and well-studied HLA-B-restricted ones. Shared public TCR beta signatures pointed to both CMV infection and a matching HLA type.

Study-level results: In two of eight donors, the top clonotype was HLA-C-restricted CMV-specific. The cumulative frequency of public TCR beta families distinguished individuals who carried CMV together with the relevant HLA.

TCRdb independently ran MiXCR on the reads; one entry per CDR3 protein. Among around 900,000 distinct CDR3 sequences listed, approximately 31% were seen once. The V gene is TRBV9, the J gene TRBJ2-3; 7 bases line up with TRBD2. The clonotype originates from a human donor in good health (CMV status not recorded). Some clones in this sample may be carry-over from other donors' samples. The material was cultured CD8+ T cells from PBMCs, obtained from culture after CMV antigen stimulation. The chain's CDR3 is CASSASPAGETHTQYF. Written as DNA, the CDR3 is TGTGCCAGCAGCGCCTCCCCCGCGGGGGAAACTCATACGCAGTATTTT.